This T cell receptor (beta chain) is from a study of blood T cell repertoires in COVID-19. At the level of the study: Donors in the United States, Italy and Spain gave samples during acute or convalescent COVID-19.

With 5 bases removed from V and 3 bases from J, the gap between germline ends came to 17 bases. CDR1 and CDR2 (germline): MDHEN, SYDVKM. CDR3 length equals 15 residues. Original analysis: Reference gene primer amplification gave estimated nucleated cell counts. Sequenced by immunoSEQ multiplex PCR; TCRdb stores in-frame clones only, minus some. V and J calls and clone size are given by that table; D and trimming were obtained from the DNA. The sample gives tens of thousands of clones, about 87% of which show up once; approximately 4.3% is in the top ten. Sequenced input: peripheral blood. The receptor was derived from a human donor in a cohort sampled during active COVID-19. This chain connects TRBV28 to TRBJ2-7; TRBD1 is a possible D gene (6 bases). In DNA, the CDR3 is TGTGCCAGCAGTCCCTCGGGTACAGGGTACTACGAGCAGTACTTC. This gives the protein CASSPSGTGYYEQYF.